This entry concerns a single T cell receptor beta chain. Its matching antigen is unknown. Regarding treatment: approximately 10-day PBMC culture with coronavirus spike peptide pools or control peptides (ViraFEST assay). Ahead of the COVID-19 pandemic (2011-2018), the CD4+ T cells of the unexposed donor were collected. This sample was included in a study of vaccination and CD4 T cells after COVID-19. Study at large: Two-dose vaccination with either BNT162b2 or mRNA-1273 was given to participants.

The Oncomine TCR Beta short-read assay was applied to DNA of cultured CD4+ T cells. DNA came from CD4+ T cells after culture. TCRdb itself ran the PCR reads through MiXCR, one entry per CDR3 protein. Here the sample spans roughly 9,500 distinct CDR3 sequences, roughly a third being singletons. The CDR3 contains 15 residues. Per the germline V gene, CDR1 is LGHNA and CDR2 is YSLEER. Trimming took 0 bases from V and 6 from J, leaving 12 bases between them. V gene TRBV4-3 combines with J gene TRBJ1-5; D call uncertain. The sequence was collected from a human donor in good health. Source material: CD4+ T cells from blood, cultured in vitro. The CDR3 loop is CASSQDADIRQPQHF. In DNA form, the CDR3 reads TGCGCCAGCAGCCAAGATGCAGATATTCGTCAGCCCCAGCATTTT.